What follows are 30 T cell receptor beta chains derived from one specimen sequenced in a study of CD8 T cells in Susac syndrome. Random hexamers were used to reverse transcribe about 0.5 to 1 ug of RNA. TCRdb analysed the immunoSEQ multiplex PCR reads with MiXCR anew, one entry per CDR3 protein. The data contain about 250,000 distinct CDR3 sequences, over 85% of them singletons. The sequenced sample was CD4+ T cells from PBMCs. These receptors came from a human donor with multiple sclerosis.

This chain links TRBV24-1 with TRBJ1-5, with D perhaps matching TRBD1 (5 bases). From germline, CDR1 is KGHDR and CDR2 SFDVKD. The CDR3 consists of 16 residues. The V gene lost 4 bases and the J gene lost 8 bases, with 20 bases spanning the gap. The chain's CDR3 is CATSEAGRDLGEPQHF. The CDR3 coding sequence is TGTGCCACCAGTGAGGCGGGACGGGACCTGGGGGAGCCCCAGCATTTT.

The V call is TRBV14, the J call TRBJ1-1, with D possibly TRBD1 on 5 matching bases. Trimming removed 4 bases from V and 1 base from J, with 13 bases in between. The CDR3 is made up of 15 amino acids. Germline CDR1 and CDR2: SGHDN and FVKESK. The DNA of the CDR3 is TGTGCCAGCAGCCCGCGTCAGGGCTGGAACACTGAAGCTTTCTTT. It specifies CASSPRQGWNTEAFF.

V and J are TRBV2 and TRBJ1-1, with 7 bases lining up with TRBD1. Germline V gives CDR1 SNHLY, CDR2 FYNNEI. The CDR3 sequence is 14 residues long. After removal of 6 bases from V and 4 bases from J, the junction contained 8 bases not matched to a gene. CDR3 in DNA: TGTGCCAGCAGCAGAGAGACAGGGTTCACTGAAGCTTTCTTT. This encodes CASSRETGFTEAFF.

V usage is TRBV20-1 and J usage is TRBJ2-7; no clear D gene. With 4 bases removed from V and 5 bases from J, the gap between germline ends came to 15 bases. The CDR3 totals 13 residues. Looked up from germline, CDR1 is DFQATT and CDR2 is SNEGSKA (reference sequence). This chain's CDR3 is CSAIRVSGHEQYV. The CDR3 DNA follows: TGCAGTGCTATCCGGGTCTCCGGCCACGAGCAGTACGTC.

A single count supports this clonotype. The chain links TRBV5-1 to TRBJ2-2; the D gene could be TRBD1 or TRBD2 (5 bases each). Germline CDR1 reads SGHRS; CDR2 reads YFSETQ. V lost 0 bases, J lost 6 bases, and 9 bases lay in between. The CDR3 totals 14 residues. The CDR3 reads CASSLAGSAGELFF. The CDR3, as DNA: TGCGCCAGCAGCTTGGCAGGGAGCGCCGGGGAGCTGTTTTTT.

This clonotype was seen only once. The CDR3 nucleotides are TGTGCCAGTAGTATGCGGCAGAGCAATCAGCCCCAGCATTTT. It translates to CASSMRQSNQPQHF. This chain connects TRBV19 to TRBJ1-5; D unclear. This CDR3 has 14 amino acids. The V and J ends lost 3 bases and 1 base respectively, with 7 bases between them. CDR1 is LNHDA and CDR2 is SQIVND in the germline V gene (reference sequence). Filled out from reference TRBV19 and TRBJ1-5, the complete variable domain reads DGGITQSPKYLFRKEGQNVTLSCEQNLNHDAMYWYRQDPGQGLRLIYYSQIVNDFQKGDIAEGYSVSREKKESFPLTVTSAQKNPTAFYLCASSMRQSNQPQHFGDGTRLSIL.

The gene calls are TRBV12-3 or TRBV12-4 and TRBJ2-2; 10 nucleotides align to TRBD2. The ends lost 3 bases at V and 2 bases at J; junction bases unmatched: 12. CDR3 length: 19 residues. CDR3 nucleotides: TGTGCCAGCAGTTTTCCGAGCGGGGGGGCCGGTGATAACACCGGGGAGCTGTTTTTT. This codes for CASSFPSGGAGDNTGELFF.

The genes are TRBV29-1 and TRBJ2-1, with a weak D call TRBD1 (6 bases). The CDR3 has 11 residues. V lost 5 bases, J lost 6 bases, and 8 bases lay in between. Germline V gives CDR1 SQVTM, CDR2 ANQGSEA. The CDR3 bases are TGCAGCGTTCGACAGGTCAATGAGCAGTTCTTC. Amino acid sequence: CSVRQVNEQFF.

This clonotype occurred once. CDR3 nucleotide sequence: TGTGCCAGCTCACCGGGGGTCAATGAGCAGTTCTTC. It translates to CASSPGVNEQFF. V and J are TRBV18 and TRBJ2-1; D might be TRBD1 or TRBD2, each matching 5 bases. Trimming pared 3 bases from V and 6 bases from J, leaving 6 bases between. The CDR3 is made up of 12 amino acids. Germline CDR1 KGHSH, CDR2 LQKENI.

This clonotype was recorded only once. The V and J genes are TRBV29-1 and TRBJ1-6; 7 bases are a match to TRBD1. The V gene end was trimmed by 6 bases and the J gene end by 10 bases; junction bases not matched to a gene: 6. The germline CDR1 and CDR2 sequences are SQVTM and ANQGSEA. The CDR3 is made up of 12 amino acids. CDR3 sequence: CSVGGEQSPLHF. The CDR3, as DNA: TGCAGCGTAGGGGGCGAACAGTCACCCCTCCACTTT.

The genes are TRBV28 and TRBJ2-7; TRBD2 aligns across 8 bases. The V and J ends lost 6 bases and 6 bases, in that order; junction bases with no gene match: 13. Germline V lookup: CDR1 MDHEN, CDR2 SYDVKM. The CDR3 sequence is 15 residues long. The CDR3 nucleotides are TGTGCCAGCAGAGGATATAGGACGGGGGGGTTCGAGCAGTACTTC. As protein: CASRGYRTGGFEQYF.

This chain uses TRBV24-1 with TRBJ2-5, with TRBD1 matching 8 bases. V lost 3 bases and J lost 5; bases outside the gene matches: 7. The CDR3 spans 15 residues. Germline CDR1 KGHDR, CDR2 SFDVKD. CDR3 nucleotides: TGTGCCACCAGTGATCCCCCGACAGGGGACGAGACCCAGTACTTC. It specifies CATSDPPTGDETQYF.

CDR3 DNA sequence: TGTGCCACCAGTGATTCCTCTACGACCCGGAGGCAGTTCTTC. The encoded protein is CATSDSSTTRRQFF. The genes are TRBV24-1 and TRBJ2-1; unclear D gene. The germline CDR1 and CDR2 sequences are KGHDR and SFDVKD. The V gene lost 2 bases and the J gene lost 12 bases, with 16 bases spanning the gap. This CDR3 contains 14 residues.

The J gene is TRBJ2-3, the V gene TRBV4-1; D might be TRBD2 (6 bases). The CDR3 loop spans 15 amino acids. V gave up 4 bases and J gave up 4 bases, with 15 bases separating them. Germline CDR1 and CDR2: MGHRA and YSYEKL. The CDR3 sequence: CASSPTGVGADTQYF. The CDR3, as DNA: TGCGCCAGCAGCCCTACGGGGGTGGGGGCAGATACGCAGTATTTT.

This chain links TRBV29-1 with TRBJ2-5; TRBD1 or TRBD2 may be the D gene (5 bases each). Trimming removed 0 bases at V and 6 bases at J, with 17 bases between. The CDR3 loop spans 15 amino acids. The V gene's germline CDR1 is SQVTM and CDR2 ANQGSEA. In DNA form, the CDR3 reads TGCAGCGTTGAAGATAAAACGGGGACGCTGAAGACCCAGTACTTC. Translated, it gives CSVEDKTGTLKTQYF.

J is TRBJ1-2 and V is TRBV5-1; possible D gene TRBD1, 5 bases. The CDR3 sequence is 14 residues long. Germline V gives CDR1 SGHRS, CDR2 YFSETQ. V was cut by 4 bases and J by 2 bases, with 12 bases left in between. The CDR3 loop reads CASSPEGRNYGYTF. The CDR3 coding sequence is TGCGCCAGCAGCCCGGAGGGACGGAACTATGGCTACACCTTC.

The CDR3 coding sequence is TGCAGCGCGGGAGGAGCTGCGTGGGGGGAGCTGTTTTTT. It encodes CSAGGAAWGELFF. This chain joins TRBV29-1 and TRBJ2-2; TRBD2 aligns across 7 bases. From germline, CDR1 is SQVTM and CDR2 ANQGSEA. The ends lost 7 bases at V and 8 bases at J; junction bases unmatched: 10. CDR3 length: 13 residues.

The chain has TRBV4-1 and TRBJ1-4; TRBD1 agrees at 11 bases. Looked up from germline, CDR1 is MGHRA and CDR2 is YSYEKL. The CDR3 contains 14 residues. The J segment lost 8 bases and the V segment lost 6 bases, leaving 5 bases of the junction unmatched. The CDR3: CASRKGQGVEKLFF. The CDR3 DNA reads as TGCGCCAGCAGAAAGGGACAGGGGGTCGAAAAACTGTTTTTT.

This chain's CDR3 is CASSLAASGGTSTDTQYF. The CDR3 DNA is TGTGCCAGCAGCTTGGCGGCTAGCGGGGGGACTAGCACAGATACGCAGTATTTT. This sequence joins TRBV5-4 and TRBJ2-3, with TRBD2 matching over 11 bases. CDR1 and CDR2 (germline): SGHNT, YYREEE (reference sequence). J was trimmed by 0 bases and V by 0 bases; bases with no gene match: 6. The CDR3 sequence is 18 residues long.

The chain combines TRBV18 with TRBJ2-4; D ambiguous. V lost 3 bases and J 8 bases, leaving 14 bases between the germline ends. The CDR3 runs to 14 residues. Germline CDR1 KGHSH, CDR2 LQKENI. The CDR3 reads CASSPTGGRDIQYF. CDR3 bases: TGTGCCAGCTCACCTACGGGTGGCCGGGACATTCAGTACTTC.

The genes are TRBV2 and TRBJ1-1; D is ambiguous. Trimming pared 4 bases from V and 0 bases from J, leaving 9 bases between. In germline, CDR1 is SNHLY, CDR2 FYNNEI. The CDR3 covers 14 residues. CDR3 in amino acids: CASSVAVMNTEAFF. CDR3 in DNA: TGTGCCAGCAGTGTAGCGGTTATGAACACTGAAGCTTTCTTT.

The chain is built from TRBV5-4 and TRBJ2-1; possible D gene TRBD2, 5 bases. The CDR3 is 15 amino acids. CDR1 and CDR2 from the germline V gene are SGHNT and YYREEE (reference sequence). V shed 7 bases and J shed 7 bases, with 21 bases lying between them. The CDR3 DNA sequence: TGTGCCAGCCTACCCAATCCGGCTAGCCGGAATGAGCAGTTCTTC. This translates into CASLPNPASRNEQFF.

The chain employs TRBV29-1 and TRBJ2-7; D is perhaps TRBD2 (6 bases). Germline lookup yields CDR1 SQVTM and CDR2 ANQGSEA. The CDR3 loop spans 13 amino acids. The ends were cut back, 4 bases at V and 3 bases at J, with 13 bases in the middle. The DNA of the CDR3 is TGCAGCGTTGGGAACCTGGGGGGCTACGAGCAGTACTTC. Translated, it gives CSVGNLGGYEQYF.

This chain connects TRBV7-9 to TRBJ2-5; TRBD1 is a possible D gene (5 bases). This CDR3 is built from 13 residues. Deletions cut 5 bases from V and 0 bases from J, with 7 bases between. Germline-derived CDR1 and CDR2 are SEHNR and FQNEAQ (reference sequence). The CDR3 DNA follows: TGTGCCAGCAGCCCGGACAACCAAGAGACCCAGTACTTC. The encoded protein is CASSPDNQETQYF.

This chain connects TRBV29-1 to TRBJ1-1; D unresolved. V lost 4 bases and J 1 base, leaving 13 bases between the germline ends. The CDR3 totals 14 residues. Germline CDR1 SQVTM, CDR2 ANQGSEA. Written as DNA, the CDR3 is TGCAGCGTTGGGCAGGCGGTGGGGAACACTGAAGCTTTCTTT. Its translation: CSVGQAVGNTEAFF.

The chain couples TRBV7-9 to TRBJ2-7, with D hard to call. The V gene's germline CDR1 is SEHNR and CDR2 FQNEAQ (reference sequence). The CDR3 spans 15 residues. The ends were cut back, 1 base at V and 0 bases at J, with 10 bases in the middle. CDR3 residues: CASSLGAGISYEQYV. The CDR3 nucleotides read TGTGCCAGCAGCTTAGGGGCTGGAATCTCCTACGAGCAGTACGTC.

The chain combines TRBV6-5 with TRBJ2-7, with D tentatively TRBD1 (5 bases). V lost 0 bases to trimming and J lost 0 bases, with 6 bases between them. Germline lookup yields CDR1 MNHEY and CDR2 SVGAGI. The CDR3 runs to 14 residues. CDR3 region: CASSYSQASYEQYV. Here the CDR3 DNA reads TGTGCCAGCAGTTACTCACAGGCCTCCTACGAGCAGTACGTC.

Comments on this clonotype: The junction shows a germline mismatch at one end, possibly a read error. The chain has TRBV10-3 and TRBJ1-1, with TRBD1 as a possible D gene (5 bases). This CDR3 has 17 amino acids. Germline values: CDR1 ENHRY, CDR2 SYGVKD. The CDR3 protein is CAISESALGQRNAEAFF. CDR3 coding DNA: TGTGCCATCAGTGAGTCGGCGCTGGGGCAACGGAACGCTGAAGCTTTCTTT.

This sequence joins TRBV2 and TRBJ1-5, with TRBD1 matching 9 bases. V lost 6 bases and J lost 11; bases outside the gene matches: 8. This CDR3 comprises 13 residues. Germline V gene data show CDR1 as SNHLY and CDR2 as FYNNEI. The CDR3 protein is CASSRGQGIAQHF. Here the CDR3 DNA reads TGTGCCAGCAGCCGCGGACAGGGGATCGCCCAGCATTTT.

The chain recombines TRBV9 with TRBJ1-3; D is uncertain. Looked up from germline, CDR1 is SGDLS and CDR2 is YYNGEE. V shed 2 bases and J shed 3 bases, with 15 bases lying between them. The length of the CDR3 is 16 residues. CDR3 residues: CASSVGRAPLGNTIYF. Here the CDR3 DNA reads TGTGCCAGCAGCGTGGGGAGGGCACCTCTTGGAAACACCATATATTTT.